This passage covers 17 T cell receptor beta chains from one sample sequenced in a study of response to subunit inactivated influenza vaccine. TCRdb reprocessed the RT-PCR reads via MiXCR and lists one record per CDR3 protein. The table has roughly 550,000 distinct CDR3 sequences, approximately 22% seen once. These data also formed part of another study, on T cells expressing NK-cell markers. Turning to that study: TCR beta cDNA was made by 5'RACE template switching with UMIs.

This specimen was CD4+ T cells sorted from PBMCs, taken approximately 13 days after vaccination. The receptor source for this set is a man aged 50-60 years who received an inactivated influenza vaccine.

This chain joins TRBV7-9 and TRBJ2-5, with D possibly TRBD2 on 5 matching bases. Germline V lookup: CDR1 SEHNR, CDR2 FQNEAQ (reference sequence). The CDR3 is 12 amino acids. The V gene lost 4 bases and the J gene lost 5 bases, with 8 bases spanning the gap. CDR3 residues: CASSWERETQYF. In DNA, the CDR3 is TGTGCCAGCAGCTGGGAGAGGGAGACCCAGTACTTC. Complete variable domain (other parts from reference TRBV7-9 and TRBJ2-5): DTGVSQNPRHKITKRGQNVTFRCDPISEHNRLYWYRQTLGQGPEFLTYFQNEAQLEKSRLLSDRFSAERPKGSFSTLEIQRTEQGDSAMYLCASSWERETQYFGPGTRLLVL.

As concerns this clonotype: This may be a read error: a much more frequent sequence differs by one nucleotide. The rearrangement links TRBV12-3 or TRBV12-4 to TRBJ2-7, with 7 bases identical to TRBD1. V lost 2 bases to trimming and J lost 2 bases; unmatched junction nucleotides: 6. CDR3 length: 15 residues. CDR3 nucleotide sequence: TGTGCCAGCAGTTTACTCTTGGGACAGCCCTACGAGCAGTACTTC. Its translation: CASSLLLGQPYEQYF.

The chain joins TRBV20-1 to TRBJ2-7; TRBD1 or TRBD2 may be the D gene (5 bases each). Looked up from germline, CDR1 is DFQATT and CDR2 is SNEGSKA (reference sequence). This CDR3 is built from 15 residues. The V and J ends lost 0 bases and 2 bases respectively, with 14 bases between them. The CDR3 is CSARDLTGGAYEQYF. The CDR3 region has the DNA TGCAGTGCTAGAGATCTGACTGGGGGAGCCTACGAGCAGTACTTC.

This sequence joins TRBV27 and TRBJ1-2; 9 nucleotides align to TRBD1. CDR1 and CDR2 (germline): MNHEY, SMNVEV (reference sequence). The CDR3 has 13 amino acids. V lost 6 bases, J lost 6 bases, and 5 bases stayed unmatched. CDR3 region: CASSWGQGDGYTF. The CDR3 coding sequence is TGTGCCAGCAGCTGGGGACAGGGCGATGGCTACACCTTC.

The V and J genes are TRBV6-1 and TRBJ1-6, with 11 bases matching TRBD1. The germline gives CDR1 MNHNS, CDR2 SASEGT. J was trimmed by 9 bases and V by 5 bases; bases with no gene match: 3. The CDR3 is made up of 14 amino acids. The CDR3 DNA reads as TGTGCCAGCAGTCAGGACAGGGGGCCTTCACCCCTCCACTTT. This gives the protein CASSQDRGPSPLHF.

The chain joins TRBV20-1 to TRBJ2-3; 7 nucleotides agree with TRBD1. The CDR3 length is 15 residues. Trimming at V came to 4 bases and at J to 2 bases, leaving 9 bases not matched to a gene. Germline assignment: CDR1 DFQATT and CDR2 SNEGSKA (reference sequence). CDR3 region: CSATDRVSHTDTQYF. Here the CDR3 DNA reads TGCAGTGCTACCGACAGGGTATCTCACACAGATACGCAGTATTTT.

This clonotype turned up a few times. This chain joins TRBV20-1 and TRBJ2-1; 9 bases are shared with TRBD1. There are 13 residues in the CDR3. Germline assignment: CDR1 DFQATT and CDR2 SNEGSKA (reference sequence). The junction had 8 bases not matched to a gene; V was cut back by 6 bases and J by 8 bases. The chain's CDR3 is CSALTGTGYEQFF. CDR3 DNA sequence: TGCAGTGCACTTACCGGGACAGGGTATGAGCAGTTCTTC.

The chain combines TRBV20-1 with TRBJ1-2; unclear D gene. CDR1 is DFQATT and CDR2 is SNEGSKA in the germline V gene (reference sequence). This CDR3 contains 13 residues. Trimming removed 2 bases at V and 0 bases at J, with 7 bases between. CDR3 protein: CSARHGTNYGYTF. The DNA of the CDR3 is TGCAGTGCTAGACACGGAACTAACTATGGCTACACCTTC.

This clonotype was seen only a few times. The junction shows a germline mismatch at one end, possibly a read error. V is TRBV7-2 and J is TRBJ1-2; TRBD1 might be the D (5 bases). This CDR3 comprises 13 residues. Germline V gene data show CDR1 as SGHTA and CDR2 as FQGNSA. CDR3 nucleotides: TGTGCCAGCAGCTACACAGGAGACTACGGCTACACCTTC. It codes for CASSYTGDYGYTF. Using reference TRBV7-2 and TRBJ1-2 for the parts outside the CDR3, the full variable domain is GAGVSQSPSNKVTEKGKDVELRCDPISGHTALYWYRQSLGQGLEFLIYFQGNSAPDKSGLPSDRFSAERTGGSVSTLTIQRTQQEDSAVYLCASSYTGDYGYTFGSGTRLTVV.

The CDR3 reads CSVDGQGGTDTQYF. The CDR3 DNA sequence: TGCAGCGTTGACGGACAGGGGGGCACAGATACGCAGTATTTT. The chain combines TRBV29-1 with TRBJ2-3; 10 bases fit TRBD1. After removal of 3 bases from V and 1 base from J, the junction contained 1 base not matched to a gene. Germline-derived CDR1 and CDR2 are SQVTM and ANQGSEA. The CDR3 contains 14 residues.

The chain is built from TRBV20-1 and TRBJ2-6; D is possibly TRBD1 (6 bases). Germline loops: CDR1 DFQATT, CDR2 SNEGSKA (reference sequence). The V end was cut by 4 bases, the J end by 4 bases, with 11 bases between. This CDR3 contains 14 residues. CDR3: CSANTGIGANVLTF. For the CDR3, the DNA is TGCAGTGCTAATACAGGGATAGGGGCCAACGTCCTGACTTTC.

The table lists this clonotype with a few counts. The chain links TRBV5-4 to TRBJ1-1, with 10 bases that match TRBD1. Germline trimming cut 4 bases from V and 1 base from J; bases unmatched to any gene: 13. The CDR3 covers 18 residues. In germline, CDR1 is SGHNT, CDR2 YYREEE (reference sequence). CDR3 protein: CASSGAGGTGVWNTEAFF. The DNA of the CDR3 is TGTGCCAGCAGCGGAGCGGGAGGGACAGGGGTTTGGAACACTGAAGCTTTCTTT.

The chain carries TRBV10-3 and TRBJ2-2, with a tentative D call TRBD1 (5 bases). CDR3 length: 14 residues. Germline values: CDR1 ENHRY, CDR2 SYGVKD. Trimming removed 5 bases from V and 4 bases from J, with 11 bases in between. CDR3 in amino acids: CAISMRQSTGELFF. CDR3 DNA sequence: TGTGCCATCAGTATGAGACAGTCCACCGGGGAGCTGTTTTTT.

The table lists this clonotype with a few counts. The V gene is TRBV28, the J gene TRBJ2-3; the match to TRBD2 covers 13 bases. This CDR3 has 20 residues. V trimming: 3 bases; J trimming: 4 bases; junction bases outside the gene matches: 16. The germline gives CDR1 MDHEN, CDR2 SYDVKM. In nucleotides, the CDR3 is TGTGCCAGCAGTTTTAAAAAGGGGACTAGCGGGACCTTTAGCGCAGATACGCAGTATTTT. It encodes CASSFKKGTSGTFSADTQYF.

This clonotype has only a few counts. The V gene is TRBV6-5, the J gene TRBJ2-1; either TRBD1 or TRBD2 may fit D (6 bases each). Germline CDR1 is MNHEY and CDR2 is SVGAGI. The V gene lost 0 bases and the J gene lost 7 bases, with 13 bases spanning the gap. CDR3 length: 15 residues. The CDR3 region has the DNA TGTGCCAGCAGTTACTCTGGCGGAGGGGGGAATGAGCAGTTCTTC. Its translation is CASSYSGGGGNEQFF.

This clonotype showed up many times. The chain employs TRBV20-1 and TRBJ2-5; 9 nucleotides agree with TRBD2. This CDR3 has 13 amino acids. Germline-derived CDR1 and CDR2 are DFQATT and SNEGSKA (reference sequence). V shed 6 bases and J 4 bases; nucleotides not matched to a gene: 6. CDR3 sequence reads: CSAAGGGGETQYF. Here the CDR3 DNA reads TGCAGTGCAGCGGGGGGAGGGGGAGAGACCCAGTACTTC.

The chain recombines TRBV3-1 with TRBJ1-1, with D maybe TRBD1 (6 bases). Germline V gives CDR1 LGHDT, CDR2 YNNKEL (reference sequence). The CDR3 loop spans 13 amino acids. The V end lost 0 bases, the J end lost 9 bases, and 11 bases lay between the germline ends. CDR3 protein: CASSQDLGAQAFF. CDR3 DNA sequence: TGTGCCAGCAGCCAAGATCTGGGGGCTCAAGCTTTCTTT.